The T cell receptor beta chain described here comes from a study of beta chain features in type 1 diabetes. Every isolated RNA sample was fully reverse transcribed, so sequencing captured expressed TCRB transcripts. Libraries were prepared by immunoSEQ multiplex PCR; TCRdb keeps only in-frame clonotypes and omits some of them. The sample holds about 410,000 clones, approximately 14% seen once. This CDR3 is 9 amino acids long. Deletions cut 7 bases from V and 6 bases from J, with 3 bases between. The TCR sequence derives from a man younger than 40 in good health. What was sequenced was naive CD4+ T cells from blood. The chain employs TRBV23-1 and TRBJ1-2; D uncertain. TRBV23-1 is an open reading frame, and its role is uncertain. CDR3 region: CASTNGYTF. The CDR3 DNA reads as TGCGCCAGCACCAATGGCTACACCTTC.